This passage covers 23 T cell receptor beta chains from one sample sequenced in a study of cytomegalovirus exposure and HLA in healthy donors. Use of 60 Vbeta and 13 Jbeta primers characterized the PCR. Assay used: immunoSEQ multiplex PCR; TCRdb lists only in-frame clones, some missing. Of roughly 150,000 clones in the sample, around 77% are singletons; the top ten hold under 5.5%. Sequenced material: PBMCs. The origin of the receptors is a man aged 25-45 years in good health.

The chain combines TRBV18 with TRBJ1-2; TRBD1 matches 12 bases. With 3 bases clipped from V and 7 bases from J, the junction kept 12 bases outside the gene matches. Germline V gene lookup returns CDR1 KGHSH and CDR2 LQKENI. The CDR3 length is 17 residues. The CDR3 protein is CASSPAGPGQGAFGYTF. The CDR3 bases are TGTGCCAGCTCACCTGCTGGTCCGGGACAGGGGGCTTTTGGCTACACCTTC.

The chain uses TRBV5-1 and TRBJ1-2; 7 positions match TRBD1. This CDR3 spans 14 amino acids. CDR1 SGHRS and CDR2 YFSETQ come from the germline V gene. The V and J ends lost 1 base and 6 bases, in that order; junction bases with no gene match: 6. The CDR3 here is CASSLLYQGDGYTF. The CDR3 bases are TGCGCCAGCAGCTTGCTGTATCAGGGGGATGGCTACACCTTC.

This clone was counted once. In DNA form, the CDR3 reads TGTGCCAGTAGCCTGGGACAATCAAACACTGAAGCTTTCTTT. This gives the protein CASSLGQSNTEAFF. The chain uses TRBV19 and TRBJ1-1, with TRBD1 as a possible D gene (6 bases). Trimming cost V 6 bases and J 2 bases, with 13 bases left between them. CDR3 length: 14 residues. Looked up from germline, CDR1 is LNHDA and CDR2 is SQIVND (reference sequence).

The chain joins TRBV12-5 to TRBJ2-7; 9 bases agree with TRBD2. V lost 7 bases and J lost 7; bases outside the gene matches: 11. The length of the CDR3 is 14 residues. The germline V gene encodes CDR1 LGHNT and CDR2 FRNRAP. The CDR3 spells CASANSGSRGEQYF. Written as DNA, the CDR3 is TGTGCTAGTGCCAATAGCGGGAGCCGGGGGGAGCAGTACTTC.

DNA of the CDR3: TGTGCCAGCAGCCCTAATAGGGGTACCACCGGGGAGCTGTTTTTT. Its translation is CASSPNRGTTGELFF. This chain joins TRBV14 and TRBJ2-2; tentative D call: TRBD1 (5 bases). The CDR3 is made up of 15 amino acids. V was pared by 4 bases and J by 4 bases, with 13 bases between. CDR1 and CDR2 (germline): SGHDN, FVKESK.

The chain carries TRBV5-1 and TRBJ2-2; TRBD2 agrees at 10 bases. The trim removed 0 bases at V and 6 bases at J, leaving 5 bases unmatched. The length of the CDR3 is 16 residues. Germline V gene lookup returns CDR1 SGHRS and CDR2 YFSETQ. The CDR3 spells CASSLGWTSGAGELFF. The DNA for the CDR3 is TGCGCCAGCAGCTTGGGGTGGACTAGCGGAGCCGGGGAGCTGTTTTTT.

The chain combines TRBV7-6 with TRBJ2-3; 9 bases are a match to TRBD2. Per germline, CDR1 SGHVS and CDR2 FNYEAQ. This CDR3 comprises 13 residues. Unmatched junction bases numbered 3, after V lost 0 bases and J lost 11 bases. CDR3 bases: TGTGCCAGCAGCTTAGCGGGTAGCGGGAGGCAGTATTTT. Residues: CASSLAGSGRQYF.

This clone is a singleton in its sample. The V gene is TRBV25-1, the J gene TRBJ2-7; D unresolved. Trimming removed 3 bases from V and 5 bases from J, with 11 bases in between. Per the germline V gene, CDR1 is MGHDK and CDR2 is SYGVNS. CDR3 length equals 13 residues. Here the CDR3 reads CASSDPRQDEQYF. DNA of the CDR3: TGTGCCAGCAGTGACCCAAGGCAGGACGAGCAGTACTTC.

This chain links TRBV29-1 with TRBJ1-3; D not certain. The CDR3 has 13 amino acids. The V end was cut by 6 bases, the J end by 0 bases, with 9 bases between. Germline loops: CDR1 SQVTM, CDR2 ANQGSEA. The DNA of the CDR3 is TGCAGCGTGGACTTAGACTCTGGAAACACCATATATTTT. Residues: CSVDLDSGNTIYF.

This clone has only one observation. The CDR3 is CAISDLAGVGEQFF. The CDR3, as DNA: TGTGCCATCAGTGACCTAGCGGGAGTGGGTGAGCAGTTCTTC. The rearrangement uses TRBV10-3 and TRBJ2-1; 10 bases agree with TRBD2. In germline, CDR1 is ENHRY, CDR2 SYGVKD. The CDR3 spans 14 residues. The J segment lost 9 bases and the V segment lost 3 bases, leaving 5 bases of the junction unmatched.

V is TRBV5-6 and J is TRBJ1-1; D ambiguous. CDR1 and CDR2 from the germline V gene are SGHDT and YYEEEE. This CDR3 comprises 13 residues. Trimming removed 1 base from V and 0 bases from J, with 4 bases in between. The CDR3 DNA reads TGTGCCAGCAGCTTGCTTCTGAACACTGAAGCTTTCTTT. This gives the protein CASSLLLNTEAFF.

The chain is built from TRBV6-4 and TRBJ2-5, with a possible D match to TRBD2 (5 bases). The V gene lost 6 bases and the J gene lost 5 bases, with 13 bases spanning the gap. The CDR3 contains 13 residues. The germline CDR1 and CDR2 sequences are MRHNA and SNTAGT. The CDR3 DNA reads TGTGCCAGCAGGTCCAGGCCGGGGGAGACCCAGTACTTC. Translated, it gives CASRSRPGETQYF.

The V call is TRBV19, the J call TRBJ2-2, with 9 bases identical to TRBD2. Germline V CDR1 and CDR2: LNHDA, SQIVND (reference sequence). With V trimmed by 8 bases and J by 8 bases, 9 bases remained unmatched. The CDR3 has 14 amino acids. The DNA for the CDR3 is TGTGCCAGTGGAAGACTAGCGGCCACTGGGGAGCTGTTTTTT. Its protein product is CASGRLAATGELFF.

V is TRBV15 and J is TRBJ2-7; D gene unclear. This CDR3 is 15 amino acids long. The V and J ends lost 5 bases and 5 bases respectively, with 19 bases between them. Germline loops: CDR1 LNHNV, CDR2 YYDKDF (reference sequence). The CDR3 nucleotides read TGTGCCACCAGCCACCCGCGGAGTTATTACCACGAGCAGTACTTC. Its translation is CATSHPRSYYHEQYF. The whole variable domain, filled in from reference TRBV15 and TRBJ2-7, reads DAMVIQNPRYQVTQFGKPVTLSCSQTLNHNVMYWYQQKSSQAPKLLFHYYDKDFNNEADTPDNFQSRRPNTSFCFLDIRSPGLGDTAMYLCATSHPRSYYHEQYFGPGTRLTVT.

V gene TRBV7-6 combines with J gene TRBJ1-5; D remains ambiguous. Trimming removed 5 bases from V and 7 bases from J, with 15 bases in between. This CDR3 comprises 14 residues. Germline assignment: CDR1 SGHVS and CDR2 FNYEAQ. CDR3 loop: CASSPGKRGQPQHF. DNA of the CDR3: TGTGCCAGCAGCCCGGGAAAGCGGGGACAGCCCCAGCATTTT.

This rearrangement joins TRBV18 to TRBJ1-2; 9 bases agree with TRBD1. V shed 3 bases, J shed 6 bases, and the junction held 5 bases outside the gene matches. This CDR3 has 14 amino acids. From germline, CDR1 is KGHSH and CDR2 LQKENI. This chain's CDR3 is CASSPSGQGNGYTF. The CDR3 nucleotides are TGTGCCAGCTCACCCTCCGGACAGGGGAATGGCTACACCTTC.

This chain joins TRBV12-5 and TRBJ1-2; 8 positions match TRBD1. The germline CDR1 and CDR2 sequences are LGHNT and FRNRAP. The CDR3 is made up of 16 amino acids. The junction had 13 bases not matched to a gene; V was cut back by 6 bases and J by 4 bases. CDR3 protein: CASGLTQGAFLYGYTF. CDR3 sequence (DNA): TGTGCTAGTGGCCTCACTCAGGGGGCATTCCTCTATGGCTACACCTTC.

The CDR3 reads CSVAQGAEAFF. DNA for the CDR3: TGCAGCGTCGCACAGGGCGCTGAAGCTTTCTTT. V usage is TRBV29-1 and J usage is TRBJ1-1; possible D gene TRBD1, 6 bases. V gave up 6 bases and J gave up 6 bases, with 11 bases separating them. Germline assignment: CDR1 SQVTM and CDR2 ANQGSEA. The CDR3 totals 11 residues.

This clone has more than one count but fewer than ten. The chain joins TRBV11-2 to TRBJ2-1; TRBD2 agrees at 12 bases. V lost 3 bases to trimming and J lost 7 bases; unmatched junction nucleotides: 7. Germline CDR1 and CDR2: SGHAT and FQNNGV. There are 16 residues in the CDR3. The DNA of the CDR3 is TGTGCCAGCAGCTTCTCTAGCGGGAGGGCCGGAAATGAGCAGTTCTTC. Translating it yields CASSFSSGRAGNEQFF.

V gene TRBV27 combines with J gene TRBJ2-3; TRBD1 aligns across 8 bases. CDR1 is MNHEY, CDR2 SMNVEV, per germline (reference sequence). This CDR3 spans 18 amino acids. Germline trimming cut 6 bases from V and 7 bases from J; bases unmatched to any gene: 21. The CDR3 loop is CASSPYSLGQGPLNTQYF. The CDR3 nucleotides read TGTGCCAGCAGCCCTTACTCACTCGGACAGGGTCCCTTGAATACGCAGTATTTT.

This chain links TRBV7-9 with TRBJ2-3, with D possibly TRBD1 on 6 matching bases. Germline V gene data show CDR1 as SEHNR and CDR2 as FQNEAQ (reference sequence). V was shortened by 5 bases and J by 0 bases, with 12 bases between the two germline ends. The CDR3 consists of 15 residues. The CDR3 spells CASSAGTSSTDTQYF. The CDR3, as DNA: TGTGCCAGCAGCGCAGGGACATCTAGCACAGATACGCAGTATTTT.

The DNA of the CDR3 is TGTGCCAGCGGACAGGGGTATCAAGAGACCCAGTACTTC. Its protein is CASGQGYQETQYF. J is TRBJ2-5 and V is TRBV6-5, with 9 bases lining up with TRBD1. J was trimmed by 2 bases and V by 8 bases; bases with no gene match: 3. CDR1 and CDR2 from the germline V gene are MNHEY and SVGAGI. The CDR3 is 13 residues long.

The J gene is TRBJ1-5, the V gene TRBV28; 8 bases match TRBD1. This CDR3 contains 14 residues. Germline-derived CDR1 and CDR2 are MDHEN and SYDVKM. J lost 3 bases, V lost 6 bases, and 4 bases had no gene match. The CDR3: CASSPGQVNQPQHF. CDR3 bases: TGTGCCAGCAGCCCGGGACAGGTCAATCAGCCCCAGCATTTT.